This T cell receptor (beta chain) originates from a study of blood T cell repertoires in COVID-19. Profiled with immunoSEQ multiplex PCR; TCRdb holds only in-frame clones, not every one. Found here are a few hundred thousand clones, 75% to 90% of them singletons; the top ten hold roughly 1%. Germline CDR1 and CDR2: MDHEN and SYDVKM. Trimming at V came to 4 bases and at J to 6 bases, leaving 5 bases not matched to a gene. CDR3 length: 14 amino acids. Cohort 3 recovery required two negative PCRs, clearance, or symptom resolution. Sequenced: PBMCs or T cells enriched from blood (not recorded which). This sequence was found in a man aged 18 to 30 who had recovered from COVID-19. The chain combines TRBV28 with TRBJ1-5, with 8 nucleotides matching TRBD1. This CDR3 reads CASSSGQGTQPQHF. CDR3 sequence (DNA): TGTGCCAGCAGTTCAGGACAGGGAACTCAGCCCCAGCATTTT.